This TCR beta chain was identified during a study of blood T cells in healthy people across ages. This clonotype was seen a handful of times. Its antigen is as yet unknown. V was pared by 4 bases and J by 5 bases, with 15 bases between. This CDR3 is 14 amino acids long. Germline values: CDR1 MNHNS, CDR2 SASEGT. Study-level findings and limits: Naive and antigen-experienced cells could not be conclusively compared, given unsorted PBMCs. TCR beta diversity, measured per million T cells, fell in a roughly linear way with age.

Primers used in a second PCR of roughly 7 to 11 cycles were a sample-barcoded 5' primer and a J-beta primer mix. TCRdb itself ran the 5' RACE reads through MiXCR, one entry per CDR3 protein. The sample holds 540,000 or so distinct CDR3 sequences; approximately 25% are singletons and the top ten take approximately 18%. The chain joins TRBV6-1 to TRBJ2-7; no clear D gene. The sample consisted of blood. The clonotype originates from a woman aged 70 to 79 in good health. The CDR3 sequence: CASSGPGAFNEQYF. The CDR3, as DNA: TGTGCCAGCAGTGGACCGGGCGCCTTTAACGAGCAGTACTTC.